A single sample gave rise to the 18 T cell receptor beta chains below, sequenced in a study of blood T cell repertoires in COVID-19. The data were produced by immunoSEQ multiplex PCR, yet TCRdb's version contains in-frame clones alone and is incomplete. This sample has some 160,000 clones, with around 83% found just once. Sequencing was performed on peripheral blood. All receptors derive from a man aged 70-80 years who had recovered from COVID-19.

The chain is built from TRBV19 and TRBJ2-7, with 10 bases identical to TRBD2. Looked up from germline, CDR1 is LNHDA and CDR2 is SQIVND (reference sequence). The CDR3 is 16 residues long. With V trimmed by 5 bases and J by 3 bases, 10 bases remained unmatched. The CDR3 region has the DNA TGTGCCAGTAGTGGAGCGACTAGCGGGTCTTTCTACGAGCAGTACTTC. Protein product: CASSGATSGSFYEQYF. The full variable domain, its missing parts supplied by reference TRBV19 and TRBJ2-7, is DGGITQSPKYLFRKEGQNVTLSCEQNLNHDAMYWYRQDPGQGLRLIYYSQIVNDFQKGDIAEGYSVSREKKESFPLTVTSAQKNPTAFYLCASSGATSGSFYEQYFGPGTRLTVT.

V gene TRBV7-8 combines with J gene TRBJ1-5; D is possibly TRBD1 (5 bases). The CDR3 sequence is 15 residues long. V was pared by 2 bases and J by 3 bases, with 11 bases between. The germline gives CDR1 SGHVS, CDR2 FQNEAQ. Here the CDR3 reads CASSLQGRNNQPQHF. Written as DNA, the CDR3 is TGTGCCAGCAGCTTACAGGGCAGAAACAATCAGCCCCAGCATTTT.

V and J are TRBV3-1 (or the pseudogene TRBV3-2) and TRBJ2-7; possibly TRBD1 for D (5 bases). The V end was cut by 0 bases, the J end by 1 base, with 16 bases between. CDR1 is LGHDT and CDR2 is YNNKEL in the germline V gene (reference sequence). The CDR3 is 17 residues long. Written as DNA, the CDR3 is TGTGCCAGCAGCCAAGATTCTCGGCACAGGAATTCCTACGAGCAGTACTTC. This codes for CASSQDSRHRNSYEQYF.

V is TRBV7-3 and J is TRBJ2-7, with 10 bases fitting TRBD2. CDR1 SGHTA and CDR2 FQGTGA come from the germline V gene. V was pared by 6 bases and J by 6 bases, with 20 bases of the junction left unmatched. The CDR3 has 18 amino acids. The CDR3 sequence is CASSPGPSGPSGSLEQYF. The CDR3 DNA reads TGTGCCAGCAGTCCGGGACCCTCAGGGCCTAGCGGGAGCCTCGAGCAGTACTTC.

As regards this clone: The same CDR3 is also encoded by other DNA sequences in this sample. The chain joins TRBV3-1 (or the pseudogene TRBV3-2) to TRBJ2-1, with a weak D call TRBD1 (6 bases). Trimming removed 0 bases at V and 7 bases at J, with 7 bases between. This CDR3 is 13 amino acids long. Germline-derived CDR1 and CDR2 are LGHDT and YNNKEL (reference sequence). The CDR3 region is CASSQDRGNEQFF. CDR3 DNA sequence: TGTGCCAGCAGCCAAGATAGGGGGAATGAGCAGTTCTTC.

This clone was observed a few times. The chain links TRBV27 to TRBJ2-1, with D unclear. Germline CDR1 reads MNHEY; CDR2 reads SMNVEV (reference sequence). The length of the CDR3 is 16 residues. With 2 bases removed from V and 5 bases from J, the gap between germline ends came to 16 bases. CDR3 region: CASSLQAYGLNNEQFF. DNA of the CDR3: TGTGCCAGCAGTTTACAGGCATATGGTCTTAACAATGAGCAGTTCTTC.

This chain connects TRBV3-1 (or the pseudogene TRBV3-2) to TRBJ2-7; the match to TRBD1 covers 7 bases. V was pared by 1 base and J by 7 bases, with 4 bases of the junction left unmatched. The CDR3 has 13 amino acids. Germline V gene sequence: CDR1 LGHDT, CDR2 YNNKEL (reference sequence). The CDR3 DNA follows: TGTGCCAGCAGCCAAGGGACAGGCGGGGAGCAGTACTTC. It specifies CASSQGTGGEQYF.

This rearrangement joins TRBV6-5 to TRBJ1-1, with a weak D call TRBD1 (6 bases). Trimming took off 0 bases at V and 1 base at J, with 12 bases between the two ends. Germline CDR1 MNHEY, CDR2 SVGAGI. The CDR3 is made up of 16 amino acids. CDR3 sequence reads: CASSYSAGAANTEAFF. The CDR3 DNA reads as TGTGCCAGCAGTTACTCGGCAGGGGCTGCGAACACTGAAGCTTTCTTT.

The chain employs TRBV2 and TRBJ2-7; tentative D call: TRBD2 (6 bases). Germline V CDR1 and CDR2: SNHLY, FYNNEI. This CDR3 contains 16 residues. V gave up 3 bases and J gave up 3 bases, with 18 bases separating them. The CDR3 here is CASSEIYSGDFYEQYF. In DNA form, the CDR3 reads TGTGCCAGCAGTGAGATTTATAGCGGAGACTTCTACGAGCAGTACTTC.

The rearrangement joins TRBV19 to TRBJ2-6; D uncertain. V dropped 8 bases and J dropped 5 bases, with 4 bases sitting between them. This CDR3 region has 11 residues. From germline, CDR1 is LNHDA and CDR2 SQIVND (reference sequence). Here the CDR3 DNA reads TGTGCCAGTGAGCGGGCCAACGTCCTGACTTTC. This encodes CASERANVLTF.

The gene calls are TRBV28 and TRBJ2-7; weak D call: TRBD1 (6 bases). The CDR3 is 13 residues long. The V gene's germline CDR1 is MDHEN and CDR2 SYDVKM. The V end lost 4 bases, the J end lost 4 bases, and 11 bases lay between the germline ends. In DNA form, the CDR3 reads TGTGCCAGCAGTTACCAGGGGTGGTACGAGCAGTACTTC. Amino acids: CASSYQGWYEQYF.

This rearrangement joins TRBV9 to TRBJ2-6, with a weak D call TRBD2 (5 bases). V was pared by 0 bases and J by 2 bases, with 6 bases between. This CDR3 has 15 residues. Germline V lookup: CDR1 SGDLS, CDR2 YYNGEE. The CDR3 nucleotides read TGTGCCAGCAGCGTAGAGAGGGCTGGGGCCAACGTCCTGACTTTC. This encodes CASSVERAGANVLTF.

This clone showed up just once. The chain employs TRBV9 and TRBJ1-2; 8 nucleotides align to TRBD1. The germline V gene encodes CDR1 SGDLS and CDR2 YYNGEE. V shed 0 bases and J 5 bases; nucleotides not matched to a gene: 9. This CDR3 comprises 16 residues. The CDR3: CASSVGRDRREYGYTF. CDR3 coding DNA: TGTGCCAGCAGCGTAGGAAGGGACAGGAGGGAGTATGGCTACACCTTC.

V is TRBV7-8 and J is TRBJ2-3, with TRBD2 as a possible D gene (6 bases). V lost 2 bases and J 5 bases, leaving 11 bases between the germline ends. Germline loops: CDR1 SGHVS, CDR2 FQNEAQ. The CDR3 spans 14 residues. The CDR3 here is CASSLRETKDTQYF. DNA for the CDR3: TGTGCCAGCAGCTTACGGGAGACGAAAGATACGCAGTATTTT.

The chain uses TRBV4-1 and TRBJ2-3; tentative D call: TRBD2 (5 bases). CDR3 length equals 14 residues. Germline loops: CDR1 MGHRA, CDR2 YSYEKL. V lost 1 base to trimming and J lost 4 bases, with 9 bases between them. CDR3 in amino acids: CASSQGGGPDTQYF. In nucleotides, the CDR3 is TGCGCCAGCAGCCAAGGAGGAGGCCCAGATACGCAGTATTTT.

The chain links TRBV7-2 to TRBJ2-5, with D possibly being TRBD2 (6 bases). Trimming stripped 2 bases from V and 2 bases from J, with 9 bases between. The CDR3 has 14 residues. CDR1 is SGHTA, CDR2 FQGNSA, per germline. The CDR3 nucleotides are TGTGCCAGCAGCTTAAACGGGAGACAAGAGACCCAGTACTTC. It encodes CASSLNGRQETQYF.

V gene TRBV5-4 combines with J gene TRBJ1-1, with 10 bases identical to TRBD1. J gave up 3 bases and V 3 bases, and 5 bases lay outside the gene matches. CDR1 SGHNT and CDR2 YYREEE come from the germline V gene (reference sequence). There are 15 residues in the CDR3. The CDR3 here is CASSSGQGVHTEAFF. CDR3 DNA sequence: TGTGCCAGCAGCTCCGGACAGGGGGTGCACACTGAAGCTTTCTTT.

This sequence joins TRBV21-1 and TRBJ2-3; TRBD2, the table's D call, was not compared with the DNA. TRBV21-1 is reported as a pseudogene. This CDR3 spans 16 amino acids. The CDR3 region is CASSKSRRGWTDTQYF. DNA for the CDR3: TGTGCCAGCAGCAAGTCGAGAAGAGGATGGACAGATACGCAGTATTTT.